The present entry profiles one T cell receptor beta chain with its context. Antigen unknown. Unique molecular identifiers featured in each of the TCR beta cDNA libraries. The source material, about 0.95 to 10 million T cells, gave rise to 500,000 or so cDNA molecules. TCRdb ran MiXCR on the PCR reads and lists one entry per CDR3 protein. The table includes approximately 730,000 distinct CDR3 sequences, about 45% detected once. The V gene lost 3 bases and the J gene lost 8 bases, with 10 bases spanning the gap. The germline V gene has CDR1 MGHDK and CDR2 SYGVNS. The CDR3 runs to 12 residues. The data belong to a study of post-analysis software for immune sequencing data. The study's findings and limits: When compared against controls, multiple sclerosis patients showed significantly lower normalized Chao1 diversity. Patients carried roughly 5 TRBV segments more frequently than controls did, and TRBV5-6, TRBV5-1 and TRBV20-1 were among them.

Sequenced input: blood. The sequence came from a girl between 10 and 17 years old with multiple sclerosis. The rearrangement uses TRBV25-1 and TRBJ1-1, with D possibly being TRBD1 (5 bases). CDR3 sequence: CASSDRGWEAFF. CDR3 DNA sequence: TGTGCCAGCAGTGATAGGGGTTGGGAAGCTTTCTTT.